This TCR beta chain was documented in a study of blood T cells in healthy people across ages. Germline trimming cut 4 bases from V and 12 bases from J; bases unmatched to any gene: 15. This CDR3 region has 14 residues. Per the germline V gene, CDR1 is SQVTM and CDR2 is ANQGSEA. This clonotype was seen a few times. The use of a sample-barcoded 5' primer and a J-beta primer mix characterized a second PCR of about 7 to 12 cycles. MiXCR, applied by TCRdb to the 5' RACE reads, yields one record per CDR3 protein. The table lists around 1,600,000 distinct CDR3 sequences, approximately 43% of them singletons, with more than 4% in the top ten.

The clonotype originates from a woman aged 18-29 years in good health. The chain couples TRBV29-1 to TRBJ2-1; 7 bases align to TRBD2. The sequencing input was blood. CDR3 coding DNA: TGCAGCGTTGTTGCTAGCGGCTACCGGGATGTGCAGTTCTTC. Translated: CSVVASGYRDVQFF.